The rows below give T cell receptor beta chains drawn from one sample of a study of cytomegalovirus exposure and HLA in healthy donors. This table comes from immunoSEQ multiplex PCR, and its TCRdb copy is limited to in-frame clones, with some not included. In the table there are about 160,000 clones, roughly 79% of which are singletons. The material sequenced was PBMCs. The receptors stem from a woman aged 40 to 50 in good health and CMV-seropositive. Each CDR3 is given with its conserved first and last residue. The D gene is left open where the match is weak. Not every row has a clone size; where given, it reads once, few, many or a size class.

j_call v_call d_call clone_size cdr3_aa cdr3_nt
TRBJ1-3 TRBV11-2 TRBD1 . CASSFTGGSGNTIYF TGTGCCAGCAGCTTCACAGGGGGCTCTGGAAACACCATATATTTT
TRBJ2-2 TRBV5-4 TRBD1 few CASRETGIDTGELFF TGTGCCAGCAGGGAGACAGGGATAGACACCGGGGAGCTGTTTTTT
TRBJ1-2 TRBV6-1 . . CATHDGANYGYTF TGTGCCACTCACGACGGAGCTAACTATGGCTACACCTTC
TRBJ1-6 TRBV7-9 . . CASRLAGEGPLHF TGTGCCAGCAGGTTGGCAGGGGAGGGTCCCCTCCACTTT
TRBJ2-1 TRBV20-1 . . CSASHSNEQFF TGCAGTGCTAGTCACTCCAATGAGCAGTTCTTC
TRBJ2-7 TRBV19 . . CASSTRAGVYEQYF TGTGCCAGTAGTACCCGCGCAGGGGTCTACGAGCAGTACTTC
TRBJ1-6 TRBV18 . . CASSLQQGWNSPLHF TGTGCCAGCTCACTCCAGCAGGGCTGGAATTCACCCCTCCACTTT
TRBJ1-2 TRBV5-1 . . CASTLSGGDFYGYTF TGCGCCAGCACCCTAAGTGGGGGGGACTTCTATGGCTACACCTTC
TRBJ1-2 TRBV28 TRBD1 once CASSLVGQGANYGYTF TGTGCCAGCAGCCTAGTGGGACAGGGAGCTAACTATGGCTACACCTTC
TRBJ2-2 TRBV6-6 . few CASSYPDRNTGELFF TGTGCCAGCAGTTACCCCGACAGGAACACCGGGGAGCTGTTTTTT